The clone carrying this T cell receptor (beta chain) came up once. Antigen: not known. Assay used: immunoSEQ multiplex PCR; TCRdb lists only in-frame clones, some missing. Among 100,000 to 150,000 clones, roughly 80% were seen once, and the ten largest hold less than 3.5%. Time point specified: baseline pretreatment blood. Treatment indicated: 15 Gy SBRT to primary tumor, nephrectomy 4 weeks later. Radiation-treated patients gave blood at baseline, week 2 and week 4. The tumor was a clear cell renal cell carcinoma. The data belong to a study of radiation and T cells in renal cell carcinoma. Looking at the study overall: Nephrectomy followed 15 Gy stereotactic body radiation by 4 weeks. Study results and caveats: Baseline intratumoral clonotype presence is unknown without pretreatment biopsies.

This sequence originates from a woman aged 55-69 years with renal cell carcinoma. Sequenced here: blood, sampled from a patient whose treatment included radiotherapy and nephrectomy.

CDR3 loop: CASSLGGSRAQETQYF. The CDR3 region has the DNA TGCGCCAGCAGCTTGGGAGGTTCAAGGGCCCAAGAGACCCAGTACTTC. V gene TRBV5-1 combines with J gene TRBJ2-5, with unresolved D. This CDR3 is 16 amino acids long. The germline CDR1 and CDR2 sequences are SGHRS and YFSETQ. V shed 0 bases and J shed 1 base, with 13 bases lying between them. The full variable domain, completed using reference TRBV5-1 and TRBJ2-5, is KAGVTQTPRYLIKTRGQQVTLSCSPISGHRSVSWYQQTPGQGLQFLFEYFSETQRNKGNFPGRFSGRQFSNSRSEMNVSTLELGDSALYLCASSLGGSRAQETQYFGPGTRLLVL.